The 5 T cell receptor beta chains below were found in one sample sequenced in a study of blood T cell repertoires in COVID-19. Profiling relied on immunoSEQ multiplex PCR, and the TCRdb table lists in-frame clones only, not all of them. In the table there are roughly 200,000 clones, approximately 82% of which are singletons. The specimen sequenced was peripheral blood. All receptors derive from a human donor in a cohort sampled during active COVID-19.

The chain carries TRBV15 and TRBJ1-3; no clear D. Trimming took 9 bases from V and 1 from J, leaving 16 bases between them. This CDR3 contains 15 residues. Germline CDR1 is LNHNV and CDR2 is YYDKDF (reference sequence). The CDR3 coding sequence is TGTGCCACTCAAAGCTCCGGGGTTTCTGGAAACACCATATATTTT. Translated, it gives CATQSSGVSGNTIYF.

The chain recombines TRBV5-1 with TRBJ2-1; D ambiguous. V lost 4 bases, J lost 4 bases, and 3 bases lay in between. CDR1 SGHRS and CDR2 YFSETQ come from the germline V gene. The CDR3 is 11 residues long. The CDR3: CASSTYNEQFF. The DNA of the CDR3 is TGCGCCAGCAGCACTTACAATGAGCAGTTCTTC.

The DNA for the CDR3 is TGTGCCAGCAGCCCAGAGATGCGGGGTGATGAAAAACTGTTTTTT. Translated: CASSPEMRGDEKLFF. This chain links TRBV7-9 with TRBJ1-4; D gene ambiguous. V lost 5 bases to trimming and J lost 6 bases, with 16 bases between them. CDR3 length equals 15 residues. Germline loops: CDR1 SEHNR, CDR2 FQNEAQ (reference sequence).

The chain is built from TRBV10-3 and TRBJ2-7; 14 positions agree with TRBD2. This CDR3 has 17 residues. V was pared by 6 bases and J by 3 bases, with 10 bases of the junction left unmatched. Germline CDR1 is ENHRY and CDR2 is SYGVKD. Written as DNA, the CDR3 is TGTGCCATCAGCGCCGGGACTAGCGGGAGCTTGATCTACGAGCAGTACTTC. It yields the protein CAISAGTSGSLIYEQYF.

The rearrangement joins TRBV7-2 to TRBJ2-5; TRBD1 matches 7 bases. The CDR3 spans 14 residues. The germline V gene has CDR1 SGHTA and CDR2 FQGNSA. Losses at the gene ends were 5 bases for V and 5 bases for J; bases not matched to a gene: 8. CDR3 sequence reads: CASSPTGRRETQYF. In DNA form, the CDR3 reads TGTGCCAGCAGCCCGACAGGGAGAAGGGAGACCCAGTACTTC. Together with reference TRBV7-2 and TRBJ2-5, the CDR3 gives the full variable domain: GAGVSQSPSNKVTEKGKDVELRCDPISGHTALYWYRQSLGQGLEFLIYFQGNSAPDKSGLPSDRFSAERTGGSVSTLTIQRTQQEDSAVYLCASSPTGRRETQYFGPGTRLLVL.